The clone carrying this TCR beta chain was seen repeatedly, ten times or more. As yet, its antigen is unknown. The source of the sample is a study of T cells after yellow fever vaccination. General study findings and limits: Peaking faster, on day 5 versus 15, the secondary response was nonetheless weaker. Re-detected after boosting: most primary clones, almost 97% of CD4 and 88% of CD8.

V was trimmed by 0 bases and J by 1 base, leaving 13 bases between them. The CDR3 extends over 17 amino acids. CDR1 and CDR2 from the germline V gene are LGHNA and YSLEER. The authors made TCR cDNA by 5'RACE template switching, adding a universal primer site and UMIs. TCRdb used MiXCR to reprocess the 5' RACE reads, holding one entry per CDR3 protein. The table lists 300,000 to 350,000 distinct CDR3 sequences, about 4.5% of them singletons, with roughly 19% in the top ten. The sequence was collected from a man younger than 30 who received the YFV17D yellow fever vaccine. The genes are TRBV4-3 and TRBJ2-1; D perhaps matches TRBD1 (6 bases). Source: PBMCs, taken 15 days after the yellow fever booster vaccination. This CDR3 reads CASSQDWGPVSYNEQFF. CDR3 nucleotide sequence: TGCGCCAGCAGCCAAGATTGGGGGCCGGTGTCCTACAATGAGCAGTTCTTC.